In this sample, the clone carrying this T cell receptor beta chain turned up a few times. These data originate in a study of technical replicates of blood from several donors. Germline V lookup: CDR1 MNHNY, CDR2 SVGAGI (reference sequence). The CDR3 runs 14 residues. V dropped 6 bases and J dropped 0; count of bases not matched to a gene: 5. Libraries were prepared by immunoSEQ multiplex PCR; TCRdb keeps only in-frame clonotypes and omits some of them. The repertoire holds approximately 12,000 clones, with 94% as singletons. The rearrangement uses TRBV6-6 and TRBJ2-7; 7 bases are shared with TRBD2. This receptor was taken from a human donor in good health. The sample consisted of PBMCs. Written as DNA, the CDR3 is TGTGCCAGCAGGAGTGGGGGGGTCTCCTACGAGCAGTACTTC. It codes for CASRSGGVSYEQYF.